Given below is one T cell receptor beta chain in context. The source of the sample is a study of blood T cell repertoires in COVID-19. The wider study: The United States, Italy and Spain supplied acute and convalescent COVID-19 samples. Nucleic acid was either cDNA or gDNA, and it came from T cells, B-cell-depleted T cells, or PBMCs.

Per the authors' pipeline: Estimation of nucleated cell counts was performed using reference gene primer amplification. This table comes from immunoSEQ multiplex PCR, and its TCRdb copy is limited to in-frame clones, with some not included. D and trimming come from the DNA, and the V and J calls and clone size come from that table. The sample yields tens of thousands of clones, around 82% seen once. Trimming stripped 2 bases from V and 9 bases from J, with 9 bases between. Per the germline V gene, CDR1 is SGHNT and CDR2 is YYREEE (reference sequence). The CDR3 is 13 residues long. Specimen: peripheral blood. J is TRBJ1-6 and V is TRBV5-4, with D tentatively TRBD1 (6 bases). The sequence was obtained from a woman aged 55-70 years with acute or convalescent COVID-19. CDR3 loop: CASSFGQPSPLHF. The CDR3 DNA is TGTGCCAGCAGCTTCGGACAGCCTTCACCCCTCCACTTT.